This T cell receptor beta chain is from a study of PD-1 blockade in classical Hodgkin lymphoma. Libraries were prepared by immunoSEQ multiplex PCR; TCRdb keeps only in-frame clonotypes and omits some of them. In the table there are fewer than 14,000 clones, about 74% of which are singletons. Time point specified: cycle 4 day 1 (C4D1), after less than 7 weeks of nivolumab. Every single patient, without exception, relapsed after autologous stem cell transplantation, and brentuximab vedotin exposure varied. Using magnetic negative selection, the CD4+ T cells were separated out of thawed PBMCs. Complete response, partial response or progressive disease were the best responses. Findings and caveats of the study: Whereas CD4+ TCR diversity had risen significantly by C4D1, CD8+ TCR diversity had not. Baseline TCR diversity was reportedly lower in newly diagnosed patients than in healthy donors. It was reported as lower still in relapsed/refractory patients.

On this clone itself: Its antigen is currently unknown.

Here the sequenced sample was CD4+ T cells from blood, taken before the fourth cycle of nivolumab. This clonotype was obtained from a human donor with classical Hodgkin lymphoma.

CDR3 sequence reads: CASSPQGANTEAFF. CDR3 DNA sequence: TGTGCCAGCAGCCCACAGGGGGCGAACACTGAAGCTTTCTTT. The chain combines TRBV7-2 with TRBJ1-1; 9 bases fit TRBD1. Germline V lookup: CDR1 SGHTA, CDR2 FQGNSA. The CDR3 is 14 amino acids. Trimming took 5 bases from V and 1 from J; bases not matched to a gene: 2.